The 11 T cell receptor beta chains below were found in one sample sequenced in a study of shared clonotypes between healthy human individuals. The repertoire was sequenced with immunoSEQ multiplex PCR; TCRdb's copy has only in-frame clones and lacks some. The table lists 1.5 million to 2.5 million clones, about 94% of them singletons. CD8 cells regarded as naive lacked CD45RO, were positively chosen for CCR7, and omitted terminally differentiated effector memory CD45RA+ cells. The sample comprised naive CD8+ T cells sorted from blood. The receptors originated from a man aged 18 to 29 in good health.

J is TRBJ1-2 and V is TRBV7-9; D may be TRBD1 (5 bases). This CDR3 comprises 15 residues. Germline V gene sequence: CDR1 SEHNR, CDR2 FQNEAQ (reference sequence). The germline V and J ends were trimmed by 0 bases and 4 bases, with 12 bases remaining between them. CDR3 coding DNA: TGTGCCAGCAGCTTAGCGCTAGGGGTTCGCTATGGCTACACCTTC. Protein: CASSLALGVRYGYTF.

This clone is a singleton in its sample. DNA for the CDR3: TGCGCCAGCAGCCAAGAAGGGGGCTGGACAGGGCCGCACTATGGCTACACCTTC. Its protein product is CASSQEGGWTGPHYGYTF. The J gene is TRBJ1-2, the V gene TRBV4-1; 8 bases line up with TRBD1. The CDR3 length is 18 residues. Trimming removed 0 bases from V and 3 bases from J; junction bases left unmatched: 12. The germline V gene has CDR1 MGHRA and CDR2 YSYEKL.

V gene TRBV5-1 combines with J gene TRBJ2-7, with unresolved D. Germline V gene sequence: CDR1 SGHRS, CDR2 YFSETQ. The CDR3 sequence is 12 residues long. Trimming removed 0 bases from V and 6 bases from J, with 7 bases in between. The CDR3 spells CASSLDYGEQYF. CDR3 in DNA: TGCGCCAGCAGCTTGGACTACGGCGAGCAGTACTTC.

V usage is TRBV7-9 and J usage is TRBJ2-5; D might be TRBD1 (5 bases). This CDR3 is built from 13 residues. Germline V CDR1 and CDR2: SEHNR, FQNEAQ (reference sequence). V dropped 5 bases and J dropped 5 bases, with 12 bases sitting between them. The CDR3 spells CASSQTVLETQYF. In nucleotides, the CDR3 is TGTGCCAGCAGCCAGACAGTTTTGGAGACCCAGTACTTC.

The chain recombines TRBV27 with TRBJ2-5; 7 bases are shared with TRBD1. Germline V lookup: CDR1 MNHEY, CDR2 SMNVEV (reference sequence). The CDR3 consists of 15 residues. The J segment lost 1 base and the V segment lost 6 bases, leaving 8 bases of the junction unmatched. CDR3 residues: CASRVGDRVQETQYF. The DNA of the CDR3 is TGTGCCAGCAGGGTCGGGGACAGAGTCCAAGAGACCCAGTACTTC.

Concerning this clone itself: Other DNA sequences in this sample translate to the same CDR3. The chain recombines TRBV6-5 with TRBJ1-1; D unclear. Germline V CDR1 and CDR2: MNHEY, SVGAGI. CDR3 length equals 13 residues. Between the trimmed V and J ends, which lost 3 bases and 2 bases, there was a span of 7 bases. The CDR3 is CASSYVANTEAFF. CDR3 coding DNA: TGTGCCAGCAGTTATGTTGCTAACACTGAAGCTTTCTTT.

This chain connects TRBV5-1 to TRBJ1-1, with 9 bases aligning to TRBD1. The junction had 3 bases not matched to a gene; V was cut back by 5 bases and J by 1 base. This CDR3 region has 14 residues. CDR1 is SGHRS, CDR2 YFSETQ, per germline. The CDR3 bases are TGCGCCAGCAGACTGACAGGGGGGAACACTGAAGCTTTCTTT. Amino acid sequence: CASRLTGGNTEAFF.

The V gene is TRBV13, the J gene TRBJ2-1; D is possibly TRBD2 (6 bases). V dropped 4 bases and J dropped 6 bases, with 28 bases sitting between them. The CDR3 covers 19 residues. Per the germline V gene, CDR1 is PRHDT and CDR2 is FYEKMQ (reference sequence). The CDR3 protein is CASSSPLAVESGLGNEQFF. CDR3 coding DNA: TGTGCCAGCAGCTCCCCACTAGCCGTCGAGTCGGGATTGGGCAATGAGCAGTTCTTC.

V and J are TRBV30 and TRBJ2-3; maybe TRBD2 (6 bases). The CDR3 consists of 16 residues. Germline V lookup: CDR1 GTSNPN, CDR2 SVGIG (reference sequence). Deletions cut 0 bases from V and 2 bases from J, with 15 bases between. The CDR3 here is CAWSVLMGGNTDTQYF. CDR3 nucleotide sequence: TGTGCCTGGAGTGTACTTATGGGGGGAAACACAGATACGCAGTATTTT.

The rearrangement joins TRBV28 to TRBJ1-1; D gene unclear. CDR1 and CDR2 from the germline V gene are MDHEN and SYDVKM. With 10 bases removed from V and 8 bases from J, the gap between germline ends came to 14 bases. The CDR3 length is 11 residues. In DNA, the CDR3 is TGTGCCATCCTCCACAGAGGAGAAGCTTTCTTT. The encoded protein is CAILHRGEAFF.

The genes are TRBV11-3 and TRBJ2-1; 9 bases match TRBD2. Germline assignment: CDR1 SGHNT and CDR2 YENEEA. J was trimmed by 5 bases and V by 1 base; bases with no gene match: 9. The CDR3 contains 17 residues. CDR3 sequence: CASSLAPYGGRDNEQFF. For the CDR3, the DNA is TGTGCCAGCAGCTTAGCCCCCTACGGCGGGAGGGACAATGAGCAGTTCTTC. Full variable domain (remainder filled in from reference TRBV11-3 and TRBJ2-1): EAGVVQSPRYKIIEKKQPVAFWCNPISGHNTLYWYLQNLGQGPELLIRYENEEAVDDSQLPKDRFSAERLKGVDSTLKIQPAELGDSAVYLCASSLAPYGGRDNEQFFGPGTRLTVL.